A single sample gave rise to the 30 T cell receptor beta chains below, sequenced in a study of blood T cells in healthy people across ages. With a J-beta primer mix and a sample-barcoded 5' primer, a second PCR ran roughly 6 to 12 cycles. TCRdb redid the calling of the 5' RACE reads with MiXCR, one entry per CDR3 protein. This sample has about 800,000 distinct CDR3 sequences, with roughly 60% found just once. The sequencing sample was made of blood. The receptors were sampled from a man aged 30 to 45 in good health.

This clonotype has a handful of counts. The CDR3 DNA follows: TGTGCCATCGGCACAGCGAATACCTACGAGCAGTACTTC. This gives the protein CAIGTANTYEQYF. V is TRBV10-3 and J is TRBJ2-7; no reliable D call. The CDR3 totals 13 residues. V lost 8 bases and J 2 bases, leaving 13 bases between the germline ends. Germline-derived CDR1 and CDR2 are ENHRY and SYGVKD.

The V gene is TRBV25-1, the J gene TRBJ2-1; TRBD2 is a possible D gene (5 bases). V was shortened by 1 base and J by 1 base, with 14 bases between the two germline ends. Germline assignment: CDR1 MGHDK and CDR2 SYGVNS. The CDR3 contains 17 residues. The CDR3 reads CASSESPTSGSYNEQFF. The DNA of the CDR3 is TGTGCCAGCAGTGAATCCCCGACGAGCGGTTCCTACAATGAGCAGTTCTTC. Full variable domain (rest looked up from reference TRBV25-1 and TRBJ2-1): EADIYQTPRYLVIGTGKKITLECSQTMGHDKMYWYQQDPGMELHLIHYSYGVNSTEKGDLSSESTVSRIRTEHFPLTLESARPSHTSQYLCASSESPTSGSYNEQFFGPGTRLTVL.

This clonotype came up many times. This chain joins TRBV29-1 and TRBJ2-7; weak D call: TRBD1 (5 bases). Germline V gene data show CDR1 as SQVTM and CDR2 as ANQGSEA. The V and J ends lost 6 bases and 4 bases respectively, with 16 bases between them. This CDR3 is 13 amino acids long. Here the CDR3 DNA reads TGCAGCGTCTTACAGGAGTCTATGTACGAGCAGTACTTC. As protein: CSVLQESMYEQYF.

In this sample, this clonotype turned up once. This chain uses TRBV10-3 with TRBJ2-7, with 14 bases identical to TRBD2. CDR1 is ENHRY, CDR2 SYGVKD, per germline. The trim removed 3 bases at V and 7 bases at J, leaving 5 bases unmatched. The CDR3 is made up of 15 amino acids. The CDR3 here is CAISDGTSGGYEQYF. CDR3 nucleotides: TGTGCCATCAGTGACGGGACTAGCGGGGGTTATGAGCAGTACTTC.

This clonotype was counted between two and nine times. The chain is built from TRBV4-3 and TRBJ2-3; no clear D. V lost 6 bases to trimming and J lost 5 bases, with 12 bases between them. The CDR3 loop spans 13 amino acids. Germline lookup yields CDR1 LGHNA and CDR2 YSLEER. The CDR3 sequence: CASSRARRDTQYF. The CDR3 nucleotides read TGCGCCAGCAGTCGAGCTAGGCGAGATACGCAGTATTTT.

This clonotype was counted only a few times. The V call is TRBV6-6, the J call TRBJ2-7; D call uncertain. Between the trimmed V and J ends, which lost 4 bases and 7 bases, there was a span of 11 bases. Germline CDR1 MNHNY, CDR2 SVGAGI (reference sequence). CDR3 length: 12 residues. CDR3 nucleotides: TGTGCCAGCAGTTCTATTAAGGGAGAGCAGTACTTC. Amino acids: CASSSIKGEQYF.

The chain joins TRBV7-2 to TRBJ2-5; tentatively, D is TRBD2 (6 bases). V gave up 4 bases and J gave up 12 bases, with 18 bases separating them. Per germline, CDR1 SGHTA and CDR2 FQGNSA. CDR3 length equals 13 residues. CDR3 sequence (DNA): TGTGCCAGCAGCTCCTTCGACCGCGGCGGGAAGTACTTC. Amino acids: CASSSFDRGGKYF.

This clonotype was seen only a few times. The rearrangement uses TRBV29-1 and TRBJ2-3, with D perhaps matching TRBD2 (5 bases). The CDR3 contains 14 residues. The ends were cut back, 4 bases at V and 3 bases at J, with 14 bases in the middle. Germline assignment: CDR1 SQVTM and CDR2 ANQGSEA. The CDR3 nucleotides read TGCAGCGTTGGGACTTTGGGCAGGACAGATACGCAGTATTTT. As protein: CSVGTLGRTDTQYF.

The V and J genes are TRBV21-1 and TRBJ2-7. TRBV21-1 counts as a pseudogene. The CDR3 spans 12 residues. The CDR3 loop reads CASSKDPSEQYF. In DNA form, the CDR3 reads TGTGCCAGCAGCAAAGATCCGAGCGAGCAGTACTTC.

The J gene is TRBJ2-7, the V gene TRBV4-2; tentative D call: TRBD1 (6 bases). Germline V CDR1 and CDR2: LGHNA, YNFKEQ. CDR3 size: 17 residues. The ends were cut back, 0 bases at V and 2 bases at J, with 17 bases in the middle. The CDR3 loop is CASSQDSFVGQPYEQYF. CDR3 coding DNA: TGTGCCAGCAGCCAAGATTCCTTTGTCGGACAGCCCTACGAGCAGTACTTC.

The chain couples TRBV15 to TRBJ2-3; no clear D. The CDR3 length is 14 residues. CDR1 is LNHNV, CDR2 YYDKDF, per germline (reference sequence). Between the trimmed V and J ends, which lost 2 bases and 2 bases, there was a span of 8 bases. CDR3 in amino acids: CATSRQLFTDTQYF. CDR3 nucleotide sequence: TGTGCCACCAGCAGACAGCTCTTCACAGATACGCAGTATTTT.

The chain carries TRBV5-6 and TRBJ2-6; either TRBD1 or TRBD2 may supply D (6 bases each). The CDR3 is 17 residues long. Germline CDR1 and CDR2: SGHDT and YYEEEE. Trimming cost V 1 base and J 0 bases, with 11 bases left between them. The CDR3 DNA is TGTGCCAGCAGCTTGAAAGGGGGGTTCTCTGGGGCCAACGTCCTGACTTTC. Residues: CASSLKGGFSGANVLTF.

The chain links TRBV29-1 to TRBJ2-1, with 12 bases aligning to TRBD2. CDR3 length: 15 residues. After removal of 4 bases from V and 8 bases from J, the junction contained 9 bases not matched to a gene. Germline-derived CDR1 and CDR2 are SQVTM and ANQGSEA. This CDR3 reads CSVVLTSGRLDEQFF. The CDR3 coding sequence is TGCAGCGTTGTTTTGACTAGCGGGAGATTAGATGAGCAGTTCTTC.

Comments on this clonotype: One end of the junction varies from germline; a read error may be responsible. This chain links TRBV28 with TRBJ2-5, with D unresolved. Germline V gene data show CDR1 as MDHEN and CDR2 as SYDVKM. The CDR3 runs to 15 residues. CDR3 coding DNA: TGTGCTAGCAGTTTATATAGGCAGGATAAAGAGACCCAGTACTTC. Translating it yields CASSLYRQDKETQYF.

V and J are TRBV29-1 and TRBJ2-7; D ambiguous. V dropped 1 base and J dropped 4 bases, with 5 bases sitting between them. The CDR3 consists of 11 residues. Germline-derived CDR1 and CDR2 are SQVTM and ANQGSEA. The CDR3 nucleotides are TGCAGCGTTGAAGTCGAATACGAGCAGTACTTC. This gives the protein CSVEVEYEQYF.

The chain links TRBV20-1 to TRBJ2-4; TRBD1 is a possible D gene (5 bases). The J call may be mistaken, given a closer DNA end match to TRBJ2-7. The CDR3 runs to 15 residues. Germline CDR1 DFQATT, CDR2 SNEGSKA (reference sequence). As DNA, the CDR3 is TGCAGTGCTCCCACCGGAAGGACACGCTCCTACGAGCAGTACTTC. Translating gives CSAPTGRTRSYEQYF.

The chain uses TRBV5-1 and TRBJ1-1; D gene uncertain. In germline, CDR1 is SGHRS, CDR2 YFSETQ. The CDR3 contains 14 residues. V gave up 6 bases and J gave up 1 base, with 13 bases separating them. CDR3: CASTTAQRNTEAFF. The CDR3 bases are TGCGCCAGCACTACGGCCCAGAGGAACACTGAAGCTTTCTTT.

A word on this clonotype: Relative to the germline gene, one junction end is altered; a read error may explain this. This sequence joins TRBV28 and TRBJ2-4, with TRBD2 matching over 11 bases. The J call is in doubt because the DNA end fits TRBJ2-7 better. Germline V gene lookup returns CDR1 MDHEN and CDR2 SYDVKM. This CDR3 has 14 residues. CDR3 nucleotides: TGTGTCAGCAGTGTAGCGGGAGGGCCCAACGAGCAGTACTTC. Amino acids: CVSSVAGGPNEQYF.

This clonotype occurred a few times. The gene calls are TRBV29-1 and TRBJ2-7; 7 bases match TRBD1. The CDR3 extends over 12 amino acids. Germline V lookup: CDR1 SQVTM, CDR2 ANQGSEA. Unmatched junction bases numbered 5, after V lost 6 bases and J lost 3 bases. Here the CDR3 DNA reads TGCAGCGTCGGGGACAGAAACTACGAGCAGTACTTC. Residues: CSVGDRNYEQYF.

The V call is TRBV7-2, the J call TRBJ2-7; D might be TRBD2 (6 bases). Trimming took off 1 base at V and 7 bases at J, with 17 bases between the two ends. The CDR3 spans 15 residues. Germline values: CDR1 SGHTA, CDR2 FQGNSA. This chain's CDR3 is CASSLDQRGSLEQYF. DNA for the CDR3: TGTGCCAGCAGCTTAGACCAACGGGGGTCCTTAGAGCAGTACTTC. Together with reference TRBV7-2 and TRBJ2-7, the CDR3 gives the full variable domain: GAGVSQSPSNKVTEKGKDVELRCDPISGHTALYWYRQSLGQGLEFLIYFQGNSAPDKSGLPSDRFSAERTGGSVSTLTIQRTQQEDSAVYLCASSLDQRGSLEQYFGPGTRLTVT.

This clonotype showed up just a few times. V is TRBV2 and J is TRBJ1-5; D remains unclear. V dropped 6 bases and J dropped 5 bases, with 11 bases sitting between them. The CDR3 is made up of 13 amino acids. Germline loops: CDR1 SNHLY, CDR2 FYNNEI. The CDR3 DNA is TGTGCCAGCAGCGCGTTCGAGGATCAGCCCCAGCATTTT. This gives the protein CASSAFEDQPQHF.

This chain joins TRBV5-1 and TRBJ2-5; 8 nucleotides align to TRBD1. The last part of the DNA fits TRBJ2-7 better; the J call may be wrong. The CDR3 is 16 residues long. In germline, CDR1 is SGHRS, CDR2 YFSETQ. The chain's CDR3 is CASSSIQDREAYEQYF. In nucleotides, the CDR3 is TGCGCCAGCAGCTCAATCCAGGACAGGGAAGCCTACGAGCAGTACTTC.

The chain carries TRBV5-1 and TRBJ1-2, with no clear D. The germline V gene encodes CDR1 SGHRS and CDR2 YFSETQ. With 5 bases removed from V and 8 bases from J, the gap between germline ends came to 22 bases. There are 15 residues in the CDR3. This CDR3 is CASRPYPGHREGYTF. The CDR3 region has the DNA TGCGCCAGCAGACCATACCCGGGCCATCGGGAAGGCTACACCTTC.

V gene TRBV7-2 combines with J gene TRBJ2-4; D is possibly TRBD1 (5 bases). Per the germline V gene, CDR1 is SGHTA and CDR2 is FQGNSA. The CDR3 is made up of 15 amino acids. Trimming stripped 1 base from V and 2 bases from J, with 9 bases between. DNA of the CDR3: TGTGCCAGCAGCTTAGGGGGCACAACCAAAAACATTCAGTACTTC. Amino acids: CASSLGGTTKNIQYF.

CDR3 nucleotides: TGTGCCATCAGTTATAATCGGGACAGGGCGAATGAGCAGTTCTTC. Its translation: CAISYNRDRANEQFF. The chain combines TRBV10-3 with TRBJ2-4, with 9 bases identical to TRBD1. Judging by the DNA end, TRBJ2-1 fits better; the J call may be wrong. The CDR3 runs to 15 residues. Germline V CDR1 and CDR2: ENHRY, SYGVKD.

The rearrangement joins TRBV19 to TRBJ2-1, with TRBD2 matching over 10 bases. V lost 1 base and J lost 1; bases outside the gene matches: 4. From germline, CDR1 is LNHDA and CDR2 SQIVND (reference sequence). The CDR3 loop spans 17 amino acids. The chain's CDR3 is CASSIASGSPSYNEQFF. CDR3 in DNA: TGTGCCAGTAGTATAGCTAGCGGGAGTCCATCCTACAATGAGCAGTTCTTC.

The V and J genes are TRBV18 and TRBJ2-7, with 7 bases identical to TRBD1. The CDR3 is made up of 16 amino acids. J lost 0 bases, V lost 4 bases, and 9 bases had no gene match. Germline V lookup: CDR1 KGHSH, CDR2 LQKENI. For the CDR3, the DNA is TGTGCCAGCTCACTAACGGACAGGCCAAACTCCTACGAGCAGTACTTC. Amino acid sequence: CASSLTDRPNSYEQYF.

The CDR3 region has the DNA TGTGCCAGCCATGGGGACGCCTATGGCTACACCTTC. Amino acid sequence: CASHGDAYGYTF. The chain links TRBV6-2 or TRBV6-3 to TRBJ1-2, with D tentatively TRBD1 (5 bases). V was shortened by 8 bases and J by 4 bases, with 11 bases between the two germline ends. This CDR3 has 12 residues. From germline, CDR1 is MNHEY and CDR2 SVGEGT.

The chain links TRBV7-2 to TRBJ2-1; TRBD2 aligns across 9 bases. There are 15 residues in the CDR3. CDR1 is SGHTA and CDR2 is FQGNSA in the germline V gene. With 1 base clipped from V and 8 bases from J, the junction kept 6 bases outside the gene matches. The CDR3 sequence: CASSLEAGGLYEQFF. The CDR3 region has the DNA TGTGCCAGCAGCTTAGAGGCGGGAGGGTTATATGAGCAGTTCTTC.

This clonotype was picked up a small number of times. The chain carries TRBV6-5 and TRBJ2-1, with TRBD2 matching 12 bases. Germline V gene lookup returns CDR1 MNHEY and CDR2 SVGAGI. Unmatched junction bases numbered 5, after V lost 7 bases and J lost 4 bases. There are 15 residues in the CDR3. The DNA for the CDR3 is TGTGCCAGCAATTCTCTAGCGGGAGGGTACAATGAGCAGTTCTTC. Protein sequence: CASNSLAGGYNEQFF.